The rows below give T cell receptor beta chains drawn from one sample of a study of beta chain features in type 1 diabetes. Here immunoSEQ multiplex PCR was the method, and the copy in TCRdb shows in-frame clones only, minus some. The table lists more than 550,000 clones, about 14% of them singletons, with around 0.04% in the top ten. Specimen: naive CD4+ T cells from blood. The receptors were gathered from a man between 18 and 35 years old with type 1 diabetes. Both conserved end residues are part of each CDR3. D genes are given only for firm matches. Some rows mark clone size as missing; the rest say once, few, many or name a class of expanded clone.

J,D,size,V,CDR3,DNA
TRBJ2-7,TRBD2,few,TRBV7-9,CASSSLAGTYEQYF,TGTGCCAGCAGCTCTTTAGCGGGAACCTACGAGCAGTACTTC
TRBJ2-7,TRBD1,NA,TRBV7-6,CASSLQQGASYEQYF,TGTGCCAGCAGCTTACAACAGGGGGCCTCCTACGAGCAGTACTTC
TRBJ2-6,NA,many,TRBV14,CASSQLDSIFLTF,TGTGCCAGCAGCCAACTCGACTCGATCTTCCTGACTTTC
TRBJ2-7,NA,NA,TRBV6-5,CASSYSRGTYEQYF,TGTGCCAGCAGTTACTCCAGGGGAACCTACGAGCAGTACTTC
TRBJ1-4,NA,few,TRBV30,CAWSIGGNEKLFF,TGTGCCTGGAGTATTGGCGGTAATGAAAAACTGTTTTTT
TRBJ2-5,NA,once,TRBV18,CASSPRGAQETQYF,TGTGCCAGCTCACCGCGTGGGGCCCAAGAGACCCAGTACTTC
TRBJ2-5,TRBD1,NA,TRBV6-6,CASSTGTGVETQYF,TGTGCCAGCAGTACCGGGACAGGGGTTGAGACCCAGTACTTC
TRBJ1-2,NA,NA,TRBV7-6,CASSFSTGANYGYTF,TGTGCCAGCAGCTTCTCGACAGGAGCTAACTATGGCTACACCTTC
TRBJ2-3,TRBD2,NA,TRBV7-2,CASSLGASGSTDTQYF,TGTGCCAGCAGCTTAGGGGCTAGCGGGAGTACAGATACGCAGTATTTT
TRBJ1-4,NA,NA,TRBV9,CASSGGYGSEKLFF,TGTGCCAGCAGTGGGGGCTATGGGAGTGAAAAACTGTTTTTT
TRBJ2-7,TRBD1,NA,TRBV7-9,CASSIPGQESYEQYF,TGTGCCAGCAGCATACCGGGACAGGAGTCCTACGAGCAGTACTTC
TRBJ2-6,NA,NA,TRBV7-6,CASSPSTAKWSGANVLTF,TGTGCCAGCAGCCCATCGACAGCAAAATGGTCTGGGGCCAACGTCCTGACTTTC
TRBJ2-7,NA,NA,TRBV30,CAWRGIPYEQYF,TGTGCCTGGAGGGGGATACCCTACGAGCAGTACTTC
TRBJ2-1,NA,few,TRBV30,CAWSQTSYNEQFF,TGTGCCTGGAGTCAGACTAGCTACAATGAGCAGTTCTTC